One sample yielded the 21 T cell receptor beta chains listed below, sequenced in a study of Graves' ophthalmopathy and Graves' hyperthyroidism. Using RNA transcripts, the TCR beta CDR3 regions were amplified. Following a first-round RT-PCR that used HTBI primers, a second-round multiplex PCR was carried out. From the multiplex PCR reads, TCRdb called clonotypes with MiXCR, one entry per CDR3 protein. This sample has 650,000 to 800,000 distinct CDR3 sequences, with about 41% found just once. Sequencing was performed on peripheral blood. These receptors all come from an adult man with Graves' ophthalmopathy.

This sequence joins TRBV10-3 and TRBJ2-7; TRBD2 aligns across 10 bases. Germline values: CDR1 ENHRY, CDR2 SYGVKD. After removal of 10 bases from V and 4 bases from J, the junction contained 10 bases not matched to a gene. The length of the CDR3 is 14 residues. In DNA form, the CDR3 reads TGTGCCAGCAACTTAGCGGGAGGTCGGTACGAGCAGTACTTC. The encoded protein is CASNLAGGRYEQYF.

The sample holds a few counts of this clonotype. The junction does not match germline at one end; this may be a read error. The chain recombines TRBV10-2 with TRBJ1-1, with TRBD1 matching over 10 bases. This CDR3 spans 16 amino acids. CDR1 and CDR2 (germline): WSHSY, SAAADI. In DNA, the CDR3 is TGTGCCAGCAGTGAAACGGGACAGGGGTATGACACTGAAGCTTTCTTT. This encodes CASSETGQGYDTEAFF.

This clonotype was observed many times. The chain uses TRBV5-1 and TRBJ1-4; D uncertain. Germline V gives CDR1 SGHRS, CDR2 YFSETQ. The CDR3 is 13 amino acids. Between the trimmed V and J ends, which lost 4 bases and 0 bases, there was a span of 4 bases. The CDR3: CASSQTTNEKLFF. CDR3 bases: TGCGCCAGCAGCCAGACAACTAATGAAAAACTGTTTTTT.

This clonotype was observed a few times. The V and J genes are TRBV20-1 and TRBJ1-6; 9 positions agree with TRBD1. V lost 3 bases, J lost 7 bases, and 10 bases stayed unmatched. Germline values: CDR1 DFQATT, CDR2 SNEGSKA (reference sequence). The CDR3 totals 16 residues. CDR3 nucleotide sequence: TGCAGTGCTAGTTCCGGGACAGGGCTCGGAAATTCACCCCTCCACTTT. It yields the protein CSASSGTGLGNSPLHF.

This clonotype was seen only a few times. A much larger clone lies a single base off, so this may be a read error. The chain uses TRBV25-1 and TRBJ2-7; TRBD1 agrees at 7 bases. The germline V gene has CDR1 MGHDK and CDR2 SYGVNS. The CDR3 totals 14 residues. The trim removed 6 bases at V and 3 bases at J, leaving 8 bases unmatched. In DNA form, the CDR3 reads TGTGCCAGCAGCGCCGGACAGGACGACTACGAGCAGTACTTC. This sequence encodes CASSAGQDDYEQYF.

This clonotype was counted many times. The CDR3 spells CASSLTGQSYEQYF. CDR3 nucleotides: TGTGCCAGCAGCTTAACCGGGCAGTCCTACGAGCAGTACTTC. The chain is built from TRBV13 and TRBJ2-7; no definite D call. Germline V gene data show CDR1 as PRHDT and CDR2 as FYEKMQ (reference sequence). This CDR3 spans 14 amino acids. V was pared by 2 bases and J by 1 base, with 9 bases between.

In its sample, this clonotype was seen a few times. V usage is TRBV10-1 and J usage is TRBJ2-2; 8 bases line up with TRBD1. Germline V gene data show CDR1 as WNHNN and CDR2 as SYGVQD (reference sequence). The V gene end was trimmed by 6 bases and the J gene end by 4 bases; junction bases not matched to a gene: 13. CDR3 length: 17 amino acids. This CDR3 is CASSQWNPGQATGELFF. In DNA, the CDR3 is TGCGCCAGCAGCCAATGGAACCCGGGACAGGCCACCGGGGAGCTGTTTTTT.

This clonotype was detected ten times or more. This chain links TRBV15 with TRBJ1-5; D is perhaps TRBD1 (6 bases). Per the germline V gene, CDR1 is LNHNV and CDR2 is YYDKDF (reference sequence). The CDR3 has 15 amino acids. V shed 0 bases and J shed 7 bases, with 13 bases lying between them. The CDR3 sequence is CATSRDRDIRQPQHF. The CDR3 DNA sequence: TGTGCCACCAGCAGAGATCGGGACATTCGGCAGCCCCAGCATTTT.

In this sample, this clonotype turned up a few times. The chain is built from TRBV6-6 and TRBJ2-7; 8 nucleotides align to TRBD1. This CDR3 has 15 amino acids. Germline V gene data show CDR1 as MNHNY and CDR2 as SVGAGI (reference sequence). J gave up 7 bases and V 1 base, and 9 bases lay outside the gene matches. The CDR3 bases are TGTGCCAGCAGTTACTTTAGGACAGGGAAAGGAGAGCAGTACTTC. Protein sequence: CASSYFRTGKGEQYF.

This clonotype was detected a few times. The V and J genes are TRBV13 and TRBJ1-1; D might be TRBD1 (5 bases). The CDR3 length is 11 residues. Germline V CDR1 and CDR2: PRHDT, FYEKMQ (reference sequence). V gave up 5 bases and J gave up 8 bases, with 9 bases separating them. The CDR3 loop reads CASSNGGEAFF. The CDR3 region has the DNA TGTGCCAGCAGCAACGGGGGGGAAGCTTTCTTT.

CDR3 nucleotide sequence: TGTGCCAGCAGCCAGATGCTCACAGATACGCAGTATTTT. Translating it yields CASSQMLTDTQYF. This chain joins TRBV3-1 and TRBJ2-3; D not certain. V dropped 3 bases and J dropped 2 bases, with 6 bases sitting between them. This CDR3 comprises 13 residues. The V gene's germline CDR1 is LGHDT and CDR2 YNNKEL (reference sequence).

This clonotype was observed many times. CDR3 sequence reads: CASSSRRESGYTF. As DNA, the CDR3 is TGTGCCAGCAGCTCGCGCCGGGAATCTGGCTACACCTTC. The chain uses TRBV7-2 and TRBJ1-2, with D unresolved. The germline V gene has CDR1 SGHTA and CDR2 FQGNSA. The germline V and J ends were trimmed by 4 bases and 7 bases, with 13 bases remaining between them. CDR3 length: 13 amino acids.

This chain joins TRBV6-1 and TRBJ1-1, with 8 bases aligning to TRBD1. From germline, CDR1 is MNHNS and CDR2 SASEGT. V gave up 11 bases and J gave up 1 base; unmatched junction bases: 12. The CDR3 runs 15 residues. The CDR3 loop is CASRGPVPWNTEAFF. DNA for the CDR3: TGTGCCTCCAGGGGGCCGGTCCCTTGGAACACTGAAGCTTTCTTT.

The table lists this clonotype with many counts. The gene calls are TRBV29-1 and TRBJ2-2; tentatively, D is TRBD1 or TRBD2 (7 bases each). The V gene lost 5 bases and the J gene lost 6 bases, with 13 bases spanning the gap. CDR1 SQVTM and CDR2 ANQGSEA come from the germline V gene. CDR3 length equals 13 residues. The CDR3 sequence is CSVSQGRAGELFF. The CDR3 bases are TGCAGCGTTTCACAGGGGAGGGCCGGGGAGCTGTTTTTT.

This clonotype showed up many times. Given a much more abundant clone one base away, this may be a read error. The chain combines TRBV7-6 with TRBJ2-5; the match to TRBD2 covers 7 bases. Germline lookup yields CDR1 SGHVS and CDR2 FNYEAQ. This CDR3 has 14 amino acids. V dropped 0 bases and J dropped 3; count of bases not matched to a gene: 1. CDR3 sequence: CASSLAGGEETQYF. The DNA for the CDR3 is TGTGCCAGCAGCTTAGCGGGGGGGGAAGAGACCCAGTACTTC.

This clonotype was seen repeatedly, ten times or more. This chain joins TRBV2 and TRBJ1-4; D is unresolved. CDR3 size: 17 residues. Trimming left V 5 bases short and J 0 bases short, with 16 bases between. Germline V gene lookup returns CDR1 SNHLY and CDR2 FYNNEI. CDR3 loop: CASSYSGSRATNEKLFF. CDR3 bases: TGTGCCAGCAGTTACTCAGGAAGTCGAGCAACTAATGAAAAACTGTTTTTT.

This clonotype was seen at least ten times. V and J are TRBV15 and TRBJ1-1; D is ambiguous. Trimming took 1 base from V and 0 from J, leaving 6 bases between them. Looked up from germline, CDR1 is LNHNV and CDR2 is YYDKDF (reference sequence). This CDR3 has 14 amino acids. The CDR3 spells CATSRGGLNTEAFF. CDR3 nucleotides: TGTGCCACCAGCAGAGGCGGACTGAACACTGAAGCTTTCTTT. The full variable domain, completed using reference TRBV15 and TRBJ1-1, is DAMVIQNPRYQVTQFGKPVTLSCSQTLNHNVMYWYQQKSSQAPKLLFHYYDKDFNNEADTPDNFQSRRPNTSFCFLDIRSPGLGDTAMYLCATSRGGLNTEAFFGQGTRLTVV.

This chain joins TRBV9 and TRBJ1-3; 8 bases match TRBD1. Germline loops: CDR1 SGDLS, CDR2 YYNGEE. The CDR3 has 16 amino acids. The V and J ends lost 4 bases and 2 bases, in that order; junction bases with no gene match: 8. In DNA form, the CDR3 reads TGTGCCAGCAGCCCCCAGGGGGCGGACGCTGGAAACACCATATATTTT. Encoded protein: CASSPQGADAGNTIYF. The whole variable domain, filled in from reference TRBV9 and TRBJ1-3, reads DSGVTQTPKHLITATGQRVTLRCSPRSGDLSVYWYQQSLDQGLQFLIQYYNGEERAKGNILERFSAQQFPDLHSELNLSSLELGDSALYFCASSPQGADAGNTIYFGEGSWLTVV.

This clonotype was found many times. The gene calls are TRBV7-9 and TRBJ1-2; D not resolved. Germline CDR1 SEHNR, CDR2 FQNEAQ (reference sequence). The CDR3 runs to 14 residues. The ends were cut back, 1 base at V and 6 bases at J, with 12 bases in the middle. The CDR3 sequence: CASSLELRSHGYTF. As DNA, the CDR3 is TGTGCCAGCAGCTTAGAGTTGAGATCCCATGGCTACACCTTC.

The chain employs TRBV5-1 and TRBJ2-5; TRBD2 matches 16 bases. The CDR3 runs 17 residues. The V gene's germline CDR1 is SGHRS and CDR2 YFSETQ. V gave up 3 bases and J gave up 3 bases; unmatched junction bases: 5. CDR3 in DNA: TGCGCCAGCAGCTGGGGACTAGCGGGGGGGATTAAAGAGACCCAGTACTTC. The encoded protein is CASSWGLAGGIKETQYF.

This clonotype was picked up one time. This chain uses TRBV29-1 with TRBJ1-4, with D unclear. V was trimmed by 6 bases and J by 12 bases, leaving 20 bases between them. The CDR3 loop spans 13 amino acids. Germline assignment: CDR1 SQVTM and CDR2 ANQGSEA. The CDR3 coding sequence is TGCAGCGTACTAGCTACCGGGGAAACGGAACTGTTTTTT. It encodes CSVLATGETELFF.